The text below deals with one T cell receptor beta chain. Antigen: not known. 13 Jbeta primers and 60 Vbeta primers were used for the PCR. Assay: immunoSEQ multiplex PCR; the TCRdb copy retains only in-frame clones and omits some. Of more than 95,000 clones listed, about four fifths are singletons. Germline assignment: CDR1 SGDLS and CDR2 YYNGEE. V was pared by 2 bases and J by 1 base, with 13 bases between. CDR3 length equals 17 residues. This record belongs to a study of cytomegalovirus exposure and HLA in healthy donors. Study observations and caveats: In a later analysis, compared with equally common non-associated chains, HLA-associated beta chains were more expanded. In an earlier analysis, most TCR beta V segments were productive about 87% or about 30% of the time.

The sequence came from a woman aged 50 to 60 in good health and CMV-seropositive. The sequencing sample was made of PBMCs. The V and J genes are TRBV9 and TRBJ2-6; perhaps TRBD1 as D (6 bases). The CDR3 region has the DNA TGTGCCAGCAGCGTCACCGGGACATCATCTGGGGCCAACGTCCTGACTTTC. It specifies CASSVTGTSSGANVLTF.